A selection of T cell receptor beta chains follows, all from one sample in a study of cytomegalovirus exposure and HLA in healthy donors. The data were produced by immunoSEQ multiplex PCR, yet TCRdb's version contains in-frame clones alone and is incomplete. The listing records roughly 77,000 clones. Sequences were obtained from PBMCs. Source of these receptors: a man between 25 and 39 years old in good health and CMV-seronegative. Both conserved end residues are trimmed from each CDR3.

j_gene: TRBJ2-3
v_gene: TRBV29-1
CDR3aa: SVEDYRGMDTQY

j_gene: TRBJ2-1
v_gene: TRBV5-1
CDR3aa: ASSLGGTVNNEQF

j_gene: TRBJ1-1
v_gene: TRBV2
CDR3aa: ASSGGTEAF

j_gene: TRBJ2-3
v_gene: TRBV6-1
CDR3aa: ASSGAGDLGTQY

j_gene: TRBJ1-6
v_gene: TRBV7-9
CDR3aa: ASSPLWGDRASPLH

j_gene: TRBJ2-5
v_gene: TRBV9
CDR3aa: ASSVFATGQETQY

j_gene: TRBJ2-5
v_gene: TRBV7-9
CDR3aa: ASSRKRTQGSETQY

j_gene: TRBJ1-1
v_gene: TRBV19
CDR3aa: ASFHMIRGAKGTEAF

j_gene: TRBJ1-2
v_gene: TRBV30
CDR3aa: AWSKGAGGGYT

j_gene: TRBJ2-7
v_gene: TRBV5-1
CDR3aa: ASSLEQGAGEQY

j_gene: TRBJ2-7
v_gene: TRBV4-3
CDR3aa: ASSQDRHGYYEQY

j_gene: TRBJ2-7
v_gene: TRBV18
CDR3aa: ASSETGSYEQY

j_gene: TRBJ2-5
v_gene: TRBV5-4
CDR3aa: ASSLAGLQETQY

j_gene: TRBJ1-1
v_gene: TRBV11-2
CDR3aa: ASSLYRGTGAF

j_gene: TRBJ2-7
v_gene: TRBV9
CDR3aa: ASSVSSGTYEQY

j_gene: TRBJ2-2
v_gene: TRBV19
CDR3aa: ASQGRGRNTGELF

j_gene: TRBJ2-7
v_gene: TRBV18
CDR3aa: ASSPASLYEQY

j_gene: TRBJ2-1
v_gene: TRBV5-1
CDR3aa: ASSLGGHTLEQF

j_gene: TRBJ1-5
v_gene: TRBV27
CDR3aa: ASSWGRVGQPQH

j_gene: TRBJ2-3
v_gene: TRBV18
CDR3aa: ASSPRQGPIHSTDTQY

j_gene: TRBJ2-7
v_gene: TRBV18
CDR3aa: ASSPFSGYEQY

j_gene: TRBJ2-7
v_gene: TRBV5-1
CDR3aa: ASRDGTFEQY

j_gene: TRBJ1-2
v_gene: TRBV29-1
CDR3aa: SVEGRAVNYGYT

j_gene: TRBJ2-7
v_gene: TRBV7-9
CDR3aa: ASSRLAGIDEQY

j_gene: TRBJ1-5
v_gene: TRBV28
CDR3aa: ASSRGGNQPQH

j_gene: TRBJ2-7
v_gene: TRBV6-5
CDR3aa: ASSPSGLAVYEQY

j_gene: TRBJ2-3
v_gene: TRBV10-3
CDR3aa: AMRGGPDTQY

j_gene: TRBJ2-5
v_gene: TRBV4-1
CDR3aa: ASSQEGPAGQETQY

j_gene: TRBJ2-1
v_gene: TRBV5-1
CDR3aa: ASSLGQRGGSGDEQF

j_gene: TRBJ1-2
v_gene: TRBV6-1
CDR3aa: ASSEVGGRYGYT

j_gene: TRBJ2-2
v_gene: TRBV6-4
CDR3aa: ASSDSGGRATGELF

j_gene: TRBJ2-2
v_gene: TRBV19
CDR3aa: ATAAPGGGTGELF

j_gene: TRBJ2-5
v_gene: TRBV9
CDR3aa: ASSGLDQETQY

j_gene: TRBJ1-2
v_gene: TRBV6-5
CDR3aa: ASSYPQANYGYT

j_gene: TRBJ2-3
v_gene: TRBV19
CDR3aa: ASSTTSDHTDTQY

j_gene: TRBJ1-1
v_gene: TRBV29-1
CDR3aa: SVDGGQGGTEAF

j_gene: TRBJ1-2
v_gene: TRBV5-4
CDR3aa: ASSLVQGAGRYGYT

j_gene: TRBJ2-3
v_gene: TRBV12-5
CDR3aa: ASGLGPGSTLTDTQY

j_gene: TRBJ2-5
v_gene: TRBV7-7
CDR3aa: ASSSSSGSQTQY

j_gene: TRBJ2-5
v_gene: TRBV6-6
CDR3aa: ASSYVGRGQETQY

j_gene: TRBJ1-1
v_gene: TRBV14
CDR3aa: ASSQPGQGINTEAF

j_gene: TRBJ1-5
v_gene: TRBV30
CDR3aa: AWSPQLGTVRSNSNQPQH

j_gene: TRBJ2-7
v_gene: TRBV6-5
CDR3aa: ASRNTGGLSYEQY

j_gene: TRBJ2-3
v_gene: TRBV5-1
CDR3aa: ASSPLADTQY

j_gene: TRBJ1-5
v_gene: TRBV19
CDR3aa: ASRRTGVNQPQH

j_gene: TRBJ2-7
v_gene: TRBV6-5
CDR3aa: ASSYWRGYEQY